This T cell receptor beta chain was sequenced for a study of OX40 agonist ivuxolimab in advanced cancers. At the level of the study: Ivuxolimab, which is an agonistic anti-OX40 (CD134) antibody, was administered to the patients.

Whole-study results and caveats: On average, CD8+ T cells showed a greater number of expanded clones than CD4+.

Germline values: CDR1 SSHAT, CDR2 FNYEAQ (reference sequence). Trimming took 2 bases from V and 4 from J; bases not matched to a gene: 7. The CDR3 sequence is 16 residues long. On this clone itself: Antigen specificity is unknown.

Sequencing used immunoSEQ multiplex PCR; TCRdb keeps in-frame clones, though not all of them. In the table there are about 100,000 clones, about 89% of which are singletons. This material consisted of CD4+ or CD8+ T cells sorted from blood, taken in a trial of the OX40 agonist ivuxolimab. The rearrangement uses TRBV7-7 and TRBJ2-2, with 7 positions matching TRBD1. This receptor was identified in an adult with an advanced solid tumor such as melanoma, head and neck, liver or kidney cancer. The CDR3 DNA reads TGTGCCAGCAGCTTACGAATTTCAGGGGGCACCGGGGAGCTGTTTTTT. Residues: CASSLRISGGTGELFF.